This TCR beta chain is from a study of post-analysis software for immune sequencing data (dated by TCRdb to between 2014 and 2017). The study in broad terms: Disease courses on record covered relapsing-remitting, secondary progressive and progressive-relapsing multiple sclerosis, though some patients had no subtype annotation. Patient repertoires were compared against about a dozen previously published healthy control repertoires from donors aged about 6 to 28 years. A subset of samples was prepared in parallel using single-end sample barcoding, then pooled and co-amplified after Illumina adapter ligation.

Remarks on this clonotype: Its antigen remains unidentified. No quality values exist for individual bases; no much larger clone is one base distant.

Libraries were prepared through PCR. The sample was run on an Illumina HiSeq 2500. To reduce PCR and sequencing biases, unique molecular identifiers were incorporated into the TCR beta cDNA libraries. Per 1 to 10 million input T cells, some 500,000 cDNA molecules were obtained, such that each molecule approximated one T cell. The patient libraries were prepared and sequenced with the same protocol used for the earlier healthy control dataset. Samples belonging to the same batch were prepared together, multiplexed and sequenced on a shared HiSeq lane. Turning to the authors' computational methods: Raw barcoded reads were processed with MIGEC, discarding single-read molecular identifier groups before consensus assembly and CDR3 extraction. Clonotype tables were post-analysed with VDJtools, normalizing diversity by down-sampling all datasets to the smallest sample size. Repertoire overlap clustering matched CDR3 amino acid but not nucleotide sequences to correct batch-related cross-sample contamination. TCRdb handled the public reads itself, with Q25 trimming in fastp and clone calling in MiXCR, and kept productive beta chains. Identical CDR3 proteins give one entry, which carries the most common genes and DNA. These V and J calls originate from TCRdb's pipeline instead of the authors' own analysis. Here the sample has some 890,000 distinct CDR3 sequences; 53% occur a single time. The ten top clones hold 4% to 5.5% of the sample.

To demonstrate the VDJtools post-analysis software, TCR beta repertoires were profiled from the peripheral blood of 13 young patients with multiple sclerosis. Multiple sclerosis patients were children and adolescents aged about 6 to 15 years. Paper-wide results and their limitations: When samples were clustered directly using the F measure, samples prepared in the same batch co-clustered strongly, which prompted a batch-effect correction. Significantly lower normalized Chao1 diversity was found in multiple sclerosis patients than in controls, suggesting substantial peripheral T-cell clonal expansion. The control group was slightly older than the multiple sclerosis patient group. Roughly 5 TRBV segments, including TRBV5-6, TRBV5-1 and TRBV20-1, were significantly more frequent in patients than controls.

At the junction V is shortened by 5 bases and J by 7 bases, with 18 bases in between. CDR1 and CDR2, looked up from the germline V gene, are SQVTM and ANQGSEA. There are 13 amino acids in the CDR3, from cysteine to phenylalanine inclusive. The kept DNA is CDR3 alone, 39 bases in frame from the first base. The receptor chain draws on TRBV29-1 and TRBJ2-7; the D element might be TRBD1 or TRBD2, as each aligns at 5 bases. Sequenced input: blood. The sequence came from a girl between 10 and 17 years old with multiple sclerosis. The CDR3 reads as follows: CSVIRDAGKEQYF. The DNA reads TGCAGCGTTATCCGGGACGCCGGCAAAGAGCAGTACTTC.